This T cell receptor (beta chain) was observed in a study of memory CD8 T cells in hepatitis C reinfection. On the study more broadly: A positive HCV RNA test after two negatives ≥60 days apart defined reinfection. Late or post reinfection samples were taken 12 to 24 weeks after detection.

The time point here: late/post reinfection, 12 to 24 weeks after detection. No in vitro expansion preceded TCR sequencing of the sorted cells. The Montreal HEPCO cohort supplied donors who inject drugs. Two donors provided sorted CD3+ CD8+ CD45RO- naive CD8 T cells at all three reinfection time points. This CDR3 is built from 17 residues. Per the germline V gene, CDR1 is MGHRA and CDR2 is YSYEKL. The junction had 9 bases not matched to a gene; V was cut back by 0 bases and J by 5 bases. Clones were sequenced by immunoSEQ multiplex PCR, and TCRdb holds only the in-frame ones, with some missing. Seen here are about 50,000 clones, 89% observed once, and the top ten hold 0.72%.

Sequencing input: naive CD8+ T cells sorted from blood. The TCR sequence derives from a man aged 18 to 29 with hepatitis C virus infection. V is TRBV4-1 and J is TRBJ2-1, with 8 bases lining up with TRBD2. This CDR3 is CASSQEQSRGGNNEQFF. In DNA form, the CDR3 reads TGCGCCAGCAGCCAAGAGCAGAGCCGCGGGGGGAACAATGAGCAGTTCTTC.